Below, 3 T cell receptor beta chains from the same sample are listed, as sequenced in a study of blood T cell repertoires in COVID-19. The table came from immunoSEQ multiplex PCR; TCRdb's copy has only in-frame clones and leaves some out. The sample has a few hundred thousand clones; 85% to 90% are singletons. Sample: PBMCs or T cells enriched from blood (not recorded which). Source of these receptors: a young man who had recovered from COVID-19.

About this clone itself: This CDR3 is missing its conserved last phenylalanine or tryptophan, likely due to a read error. V gene TRBV6-5 combines with J gene TRBJ1-6; D unclear. V was cut by 0 bases and J by 6 bases, with 6 bases left in between. Germline loops: CDR1 MNHEY, CDR2 SVGAGI. The CDR3 is 14 residues long. The CDR3 DNA is TGTGCCAGCAGTTACTCGGAGCCTAATTCACCCCTCCACTCT. Residues: CASSYSEPNSPLHS.

The chain combines TRBV7-2 with TRBJ1-5, with 9 bases aligning to TRBD1. The V and J ends lost 5 bases and 1 base, in that order; junction bases with no gene match: 3. CDR3 length equals 15 residues. Germline V gives CDR1 SGHTA, CDR2 FQGNSA. CDR3 amino acids: CASSGGQGSNQPQHF. CDR3 coding DNA: TGTGCCAGCAGCGGAGGACAGGGGAGCAATCAGCCCCAGCATTTT.

The chain couples TRBV7-2 to TRBJ1-6; possible D gene TRBD1, 5 bases. Trimming removed 6 bases from V and 13 bases from J, with 16 bases in between. This CDR3 is built from 13 residues. Per the germline V gene, CDR1 is SGHTA and CDR2 is FQGNSA. This CDR3 reads CASRFGAPGPLHF. In nucleotides, the CDR3 is TGTGCCAGCAGGTTTGGGGCCCCAGGGCCCCTCCACTTT.